This record looks at one TCR beta chain sequence and its context. Its antigen is unidentified. The sample originates from a study of yellow fever vaccine responses in identical twins. V shed 10 bases and J shed 3 bases, with 19 bases lying between them. The germline CDR1 and CDR2 sequences are SNHLY and FYNNEI. The CDR3 has 14 amino acids. Overall study findings and caveats: Twins reportedly mounted vaccine T cell responses that seemed partly convergent, partly personalized.

TCRdb re-analysed the RT-PCR reads in MiXCR, keeping a single row per CDR3 protein. The table includes roughly 4,200 distinct CDR3 sequences, 85% to 90% detected once. This specimen consisted of T cells from blood (PBMCs), unsorted or a sorted subset (not recorded which), obtained before or after yellow fever vaccination (not recorded which). J is TRBJ2-7 and V is TRBV2; TRBD1 or TRBD2 may be the D gene (5 bases each). The receptor was isolated from a young woman who received the yellow fever vaccine. The DNA for the CDR3 is TGTGCCATCCTCCGGGACGCCGGACGCTACGAGCAGTACTTC. It is translated as CAILRDAGRYEQYF. Drawing the rest from reference TRBV2 and TRBJ2-7, the complete variable domain is EPEVTQTPSHQVTQMGQEVILRCVPISNHLYFYWYRQILGQKVEFLVSFYNNEISEKSEIFDDQFSVERPDGSNFTLKIRSTKLEDSAMYFCAILRDAGRYEQYFGPGTRLTVT.